These 27 T cell receptor beta chains came from one sample sequenced in a study of OX40 agonist ivuxolimab in advanced cancers. Using immunoSEQ multiplex PCR, the repertoire was profiled, and TCRdb retains in-frame clones only, with some absent. This sample carries tens of thousands of clones, approximately 90% of them seen once, and the ten largest clones take less than 15%. The input for sequencing was CD4+ or CD8+ T cells sorted from blood, taken in a trial of the OX40 agonist ivuxolimab. These receptors all come from an adult with an advanced solid tumor such as melanoma, head and neck, liver or kidney cancer.

The chain recombines TRBV28 with TRBJ1-5; a possible D gene is TRBD1 (6 bases). V was shortened by 4 bases and J by 4 bases, with 11 bases between the two germline ends. The CDR3 extends over 14 amino acids. Germline V CDR1 and CDR2: MDHEN, SYDVKM. The CDR3 region is CASSSGAGNQPQHF. CDR3 in DNA: TGTGCCAGCAGTTCGGGGGCTGGGAATCAGCCCCAGCATTTT. The entire variable domain, with the rest obtained from reference TRBV28 and TRBJ1-5, is as follows: DVKVTQSSRYLVKRTGEKVFLECVQDMDHENMFWYRQDPGLGLRLIYFSYDVKMKEKGDIPEGYSVSREKKERFSLILESASTNQTSMYLCASSSGAGNQPQHFGDGTRLSIL.

The chain has TRBV30 and TRBJ1-2, with D unclear. The germline V and J ends were trimmed by 1 base and 4 bases, with 4 bases remaining between them. From germline, CDR1 is GTSNPN and CDR2 SVGIG (reference sequence). This CDR3 has 11 amino acids. The CDR3 reads CAWSAGYGYTF. The CDR3 DNA sequence: TGTGCCTGGAGTGCGGGCTATGGCTACACCTTC.

The chain joins TRBV28 to TRBJ1-5; tentatively, D is TRBD1 (5 bases). The CDR3 totals 17 residues. With 1 base removed from V and 0 bases from J, the gap between germline ends came to 13 bases. Germline V CDR1 and CDR2: MDHEN, SYDVKM. The CDR3 loop is CASSLYLDSYSNQPQHF. CDR3 coding DNA: TGTGCCAGCAGTTTATACCTCGACAGTTATAGCAATCAGCCCCAGCATTTT. Filled out from reference TRBV28 and TRBJ1-5, the complete variable domain reads DVKVTQSSRYLVKRTGEKVFLECVQDMDHENMFWYRQDPGLGLRLIYFSYDVKMKEKGDIPEGYSVSREKKERFSLILESASTNQTSMYLCASSLYLDSYSNQPQHFGDGTRLSIL.

The chain carries TRBV28 and TRBJ2-7; D remains unclear. With 5 bases removed from V and 7 bases from J, the gap between germline ends came to 9 bases. Germline V gene sequence: CDR1 MDHEN, CDR2 SYDVKM. The CDR3 length is 11 residues. The CDR3 region has the DNA TGTGCCAGCAGTGATTTGGGAGAGCAGTACTTC. Translated, it gives CASSDLGEQYF.

The chain links TRBV27 to TRBJ2-7, with 11 bases matching TRBD2. Unmatched junction bases numbered 4, after V lost 5 bases and J lost 4 bases. The CDR3 has 14 amino acids. Germline CDR1 MNHEY, CDR2 SMNVEV (reference sequence). CDR3 residues: CASSLTSGSYEQYF. The CDR3 DNA sequence: TGTGCCAGCAGTCTCACTAGCGGGAGTTACGAGCAGTACTTC.

This clone was seen just once. The chain carries TRBV28 and TRBJ1-5; tentatively, D is TRBD1 (6 bases). V was clipped by 3 bases and J by 7 bases, with 10 bases between them. The CDR3 loop spans 13 amino acids. The germline gives CDR1 MDHEN, CDR2 SYDVKM. The CDR3 here is CASSFNRAQPQHF. CDR3 DNA sequence: TGTGCCAGCAGTTTCAACAGGGCCCAGCCCCAGCATTTT.

V usage is TRBV5-4 and J usage is TRBJ2-3; 10 bases match TRBD2. V shed 0 bases, J shed 6 bases, and the junction held 10 bases outside the gene matches. Germline lookup yields CDR1 SGHNT and CDR2 YYREEE (reference sequence). The CDR3 is 17 amino acids. CDR3 loop: CASSLEASGSDLDTQYF. The CDR3 DNA sequence: TGTGCCAGCAGCTTGGAGGCTAGCGGGAGTGATTTGGATACGCAGTATTTT.

The CDR3 DNA follows: TGTGCCAGCAGCCCAGGGACTTACGAGCAGTACTTC. Translation: CASSPGTYEQYF. The chain recombines TRBV5-4 with TRBJ2-7; a possible D gene is TRBD2 (6 bases). The CDR3 runs to 12 residues. Germline CDR1 and CDR2: SGHNT and YYREEE (reference sequence). Trimming left V 4 bases short and J 4 bases short, with 9 bases between.

The chain has TRBV6-1 and TRBJ1-5, with D unclear. V lost 1 base and J lost 0, with 10 bases in between. This CDR3 spans 16 amino acids. The V gene's germline CDR1 is MNHNS and CDR2 SASEGT. CDR3 in DNA: TGTGCCAGCAGTGAAGATCCTCTATATAGCAATCAGCCCCAGCATTTT. This translates into CASSEDPLYSNQPQHF.

The J gene is TRBJ2-1, the V gene TRBV7-8; 11 bases are shared with TRBD2. V dropped 8 bases and J dropped 0; count of bases not matched to a gene: 9. Germline CDR1 is SGHVS and CDR2 is FQNEAQ. The CDR3 extends over 17 amino acids. CDR3 sequence: CASLGLAGWSSYNEQFF. Written as DNA, the CDR3 is TGTGCCAGCCTCGGACTAGCGGGCTGGAGCTCCTACAATGAGCAGTTCTTC.

This clone was found once. The gene calls are TRBV7-9 and TRBJ2-5, with D uncertain. Germline values: CDR1 SEHNR, CDR2 FQNEAQ (reference sequence). The CDR3 consists of 16 residues. V lost 6 bases and J 2 bases, leaving 19 bases between the germline ends. The CDR3 is CASSASLVSGQETQYF. Written as DNA, the CDR3 is TGTGCCAGCAGTGCCTCCCTTGTGTCTGGGCAAGAGACCCAGTACTTC.

This chain joins TRBV10-3 and TRBJ1-1; D not resolved. The CDR3 has 14 amino acids. V dropped 3 bases and J dropped 8 bases, with 16 bases sitting between them. Germline assignment: CDR1 ENHRY and CDR2 SYGVKD. The CDR3 reads CAISEAWPPPEAFF. Written as DNA, the CDR3 is TGTGCCATCAGTGAAGCATGGCCACCACCAGAAGCTTTCTTT.

This clone appeared a few times. The CDR3 is CSVGTGVNTGELFF. The CDR3 DNA follows: TGCAGCGTTGGGACAGGGGTAAACACCGGGGAGCTGTTTTTT. The chain joins TRBV29-1 to TRBJ2-2; 9 bases match TRBD1. With 4 bases clipped from V and 2 bases from J, the junction kept 2 bases outside the gene matches. Germline lookup yields CDR1 SQVTM and CDR2 ANQGSEA. The length of the CDR3 is 14 residues.

This rearrangement joins TRBV9 to TRBJ2-2; D is uncertain. The CDR3 length is 13 residues. V was clipped by 1 base and J by 6 bases, with 7 bases between them. The germline gives CDR1 SGDLS, CDR2 YYNGEE. The DNA of the CDR3 is TGTGCCAGCAGCGTATACGGCGCCGGGGAGCTGTTTTTT. It is translated as CASSVYGAGELFF.

The gene calls are TRBV4-3 and TRBJ2-5; perhaps TRBD1 as D (5 bases). Matching the DNA end better, TRBJ2-7 makes the J call doubtful. This CDR3 region has 16 residues. Germline CDR1 and CDR2: LGHNA and YSLEER. CDR3 protein: CASSQGLSDTHYEQYF. DNA for the CDR3: TGCGCCAGCAGCCAAGGTCTTTCGGACACCCACTACGAGCAGTACTTC.

V and J are TRBV6-1 and TRBJ2-1, with TRBD1 identical over 11 bases. Germline V gives CDR1 MNHNS, CDR2 SASEGT. There are 17 residues in the CDR3. V lost 3 bases to trimming and J lost 9 bases; unmatched junction nucleotides: 13. This CDR3 reads CASSEGTGGFSRCEQFF. For the CDR3, the DNA is TGTGCCAGCAGTGAGGGGACAGGGGGATTTAGCCGGTGTGAGCAGTTCTTC.

This chain connects TRBV15 to TRBJ1-5, with a tentative D call TRBD1 (5 bases). The CDR3 sequence is 13 residues long. The V and J ends lost 5 bases and 6 bases respectively, with 11 bases between them. Germline V CDR1 and CDR2: LNHNV, YYDKDF (reference sequence). CDR3 in DNA: TGTGCCACCAGCGTGACAGACGGTCAGCCCCAGCATTTT. Translating it yields CATSVTDGQPQHF. The entire variable domain, with the rest obtained from reference TRBV15 and TRBJ1-5, is as follows: DAMVIQNPRYQVTQFGKPVTLSCSQTLNHNVMYWYQQKSSQAPKLLFHYYDKDFNNEADTPDNFQSRRPNTSFCFLDIRSPGLGDTAMYLCATSVTDGQPQHFGDGTRLSIL.

This sequence joins TRBV6-1 and TRBJ2-7, with D unresolved. The V end was cut by 4 bases, the J end by 3 bases, with 7 bases between. Per germline, CDR1 MNHNS and CDR2 SASEGT. The CDR3 runs 12 residues. For the CDR3, the DNA is TGTGCCAGCAGTGGGGCCCTCTACGAGCAGTACTTC. Translating gives CASSGALYEQYF.

The CDR3 region is CASKVESGPYNEQFF. Written as DNA, the CDR3 is TGTGCCAGCAAGGTGGAGAGCGGCCCCTACAATGAGCAGTTCTTC. The chain joins TRBV2 to TRBJ2-1, with D possibly TRBD2 on 5 matching bases. Germline assignment: CDR1 SNHLY and CDR2 FYNNEI. CDR3 length: 15 residues. The germline V and J ends were trimmed by 7 bases and 2 bases, with 15 bases remaining between them.

The chain's CDR3 is CASSLVRERDEQFF. The CDR3 region has the DNA TGTGCCAGCAGCTTGGTGCGGGAGCGAGATGAGCAGTTCTTC. This rearrangement joins TRBV5-6 to TRBJ2-1; TRBD2 agrees at 7 bases. This CDR3 spans 14 amino acids. CDR1 is SGHDT and CDR2 is YYEEEE in the germline V gene. Trimming cost V 0 bases and J 8 bases; bases outside gene matches: 5. The whole variable domain, filled in from reference TRBV5-6 and TRBJ2-1, reads DAGVTQSPTHLIKTRGQQVTLRCSPKSGHDTVSWYQQALGQGPQFIFQYYEEEERQRGNFPDRFSGHQFPNYSSELNVNALLLGDSALYLCASSLVRERDEQFFGPGTRLTVL.

This chain connects TRBV7-9 to TRBJ2-1; TRBD2 might be the D (6 bases). The CDR3 runs to 14 residues. Trimming took 5 bases from V and 12 from J, leaving 20 bases between them. CDR1 and CDR2 (germline): SEHNR, FQNEAQ (reference sequence). CDR3 residues: CASSASSRLDGQFF. The CDR3, as DNA: TGTGCCAGCAGCGCTTCCTCGAGACTAGACGGGCAGTTCTTC.

The J gene is TRBJ2-7, the V gene TRBV19; D possibly uses TRBD1 or TRBD2 (5 bases each). V was trimmed by 4 bases and J by 4 bases, leaving 8 bases between them. The V gene's germline CDR1 is LNHDA and CDR2 SQIVND (reference sequence). The CDR3 sequence is 12 residues long. For the CDR3, the DNA is TGTGCCAGTAGTACAGGGACGTACGAGCAGTACTTC. Amino acids: CASSTGTYEQYF. The full variable domain, in which reference TRBV19 and TRBJ2-7 provide the parts outside the CDR3, is DGGITQSPKYLFRKEGQNVTLSCEQNLNHDAMYWYRQDPGQGLRLIYYSQIVNDFQKGDIAEGYSVSREKKESFPLTVTSAQKNPTAFYLCASSTGTYEQYFGPGTRLTVT.

This clone has only one observation. The rearrangement joins TRBV19 to TRBJ1-1, with unresolved D. Trimming left V 8 bases short and J 2 bases short, with 6 bases between. The CDR3 totals 11 residues. Germline assignment: CDR1 LNHDA and CDR2 SQIVND (reference sequence). As DNA, the CDR3 is TGTGCCAGTTTTGGAAACACTGAAGCTTTCTTT. Encoded protein: CASFGNTEAFF.

A note on this clone: A read error is likely, as this CDR3 ends without the conserved phenylalanine or tryptophan. Because the CDR3's place on the DNA is in doubt, the DNA is left out and the CDR3 is given as listed by TCRdb. The V gene is TRBV5-1, the J gene TRBJ1-3. The CDR3 numbers 9 amino acids, ends counted. In germline, CDR1 is SGHRS, CDR2 YFSETQ. The CDR3 region is CASIGGPQP.

The chain couples TRBV7-9 to TRBJ1-2; possible D gene TRBD1, 6 bases. The CDR3 length is 16 residues. V was trimmed by 0 bases and J by 1 base, leaving 12 bases between them. Germline CDR1 reads SEHNR; CDR2 reads FQNEAQ (reference sequence). CDR3 amino acids: CASSLAFGDINYGYTF. Here the CDR3 DNA reads TGTGCCAGCAGCTTAGCGTTTGGGGACATTAACTATGGCTACACCTTC.

The CDR3 bases are TGTGCCAGCAGCGTAGTGGGCGAGTGGGCCGCCAATGAGCAGTTCTTC. It codes for CASSVVGEWAANEQFF. This chain connects TRBV9 to TRBJ2-1; D uncertain. The length of the CDR3 is 16 residues. Germline V gene lookup returns CDR1 SGDLS and CDR2 YYNGEE. Trimming stripped 0 bases from V and 6 bases from J, with 16 bases between.

The V call is TRBV9, the J call TRBJ1-3; a weak D match, TRBD1 (5 bases). Germline CDR1 is SGDLS and CDR2 is YYNGEE. CDR3 size: 15 residues. V dropped 0 bases and J dropped 2 bases, with 9 bases sitting between them. The CDR3 sequence is CASSVEGNTGNTIYF. CDR3 DNA sequence: TGTGCCAGCAGCGTAGAGGGGAACACTGGAAACACCATATATTTT. The full variable domain, its missing parts supplied by reference TRBV9 and TRBJ1-3, is DSGVTQTPKHLITATGQRVTLRCSPRSGDLSVYWYQQSLDQGLQFLIQYYNGEERAKGNILERFSAQQFPDLHSELNLSSLELGDSALYFCASSVEGNTGNTIYFGEGSWLTVV.